What follows is one TCR beta chain and its context. Its antigen is still unknown. The CDR3 runs 16 residues. Germline CDR1 is SGDLS and CDR2 is YYNGEE. The J segment lost 5 bases and the V segment lost 0 bases, leaving 3 bases of the junction unmatched. Each donor gave around 9.3 milliliters of peripheral blood. The authors isolated at least 6 million PBMCs per sample. The second PCR ran roughly 6 to 12 cycles with a sample-barcoded 5' primer and J-beta primers. Via MiXCR, TCRdb re-called the 5' RACE reads, giving one row per CDR3 protein. There are more than 700,000 distinct CDR3 sequences in the sample; around half occur only once, and about 42% lies in the top ten. The sample comes from a study of blood T cells in healthy people across ages. Study-level points and caveats: Roughly linear age-related decline in beta diversity appeared, significant by age 40.

The chain links TRBV9 to TRBJ2-1, with 12 bases that match TRBD2. The sequence was collected from a man older than 75 in good health. The sequenced material came from blood. For the CDR3, the DNA is TGTGCCAGCAGCGTAGGCCTAGCGGGAGGGCACAATGAGCAGTTCTTC. Amino acid sequence: CASSVGLAGGHNEQFF.